This paragraph reports one T cell receptor (beta chain). Its antigen remains unidentified. No much larger clone is present one base from it, and per-base qualities are unavailable. The data originate from a study of blood T cell repertoires in COVID-19 (TCRdb year 2020). Background for the entire study: Samples from collaborators originated in the United States, Italy and Spain and spanned both the acute and convalescent phases of COVID-19. The material from the prospective study consisted of cDNA or gDNA derived from T cells, B-cell-depleted T cells, or PBMCs. The dataset comprised deeply sampled blood TCRbeta repertoires from subjects exposed to, actively infected with, or recovered from COVID-19. A freely available public database, intended as a resource for researchers studying the immune response to SARS-CoV-2, is where the repertoires were released. The samples were drawn from two sources: the first 160 participants of the ongoing ImmuneRACE study, and 1,200 or so subjects contributed by 6 global collaborators. The sample metadata nearly always contained a de-identified subject ID, COVID-19 status, age in years and sex. Where available, HLA class I and class II types were taken from metadata supplied by the sample provider and were not determined by assay-based typing.

TCRbeta CDR3 regions were amplified from genomic DNA using the immunoSEQ Assay, a bias-controlled multiplex PCR. In the paper's pipeline: Within the assay, amplification of reference gene primers was used to estimate how many nucleated cells each sample contained. Sequence reads were collapsed and filtered to measure the absolute abundance of every unique TCRbeta CDR3 rearrangement. For each sample, productive Simpson clonality was calculated as the square root of Simpson's diversity index across productive rearrangements. This is the immuneACCESS table as TCRdb keeps it, with only in-frame sequences that have V and J called. A part of the clones is gone; compared with another copy, unresolved V genes explain less than half, and the rest is unexplained. V and J calls and clone size are those listed in that table; D and trimming were worked out from the DNA. Recorded for this sample are 70,000 to 100,000 clones; roughly 88% of them occurred a single time. The top ten clones comprise about 2.9% of the sample.

The germline V gene provides CDR1 SGHAT and CDR2 FQNNGV. Trimming at the junction amounts to 2 bases on V and 0 bases on J, and the germline ends lie 7 bases apart. There are 14 amino acids in the CDR3, from cysteine to phenylalanine inclusive. CDR3 DNA is the only sequence kept; it has 42 bases, read in frame from the first base. Overall study results and their limits: The quantity of clinical and demographic metadata differed by source and by participant and was supplied without curation.

Whole blood was collected in K2EDTA tubes by collaborating institutions according to the institutions' own protocols. For TCRbeta analysis, collaborators shipped samples in one of three forms: frozen whole blood, isolated PBMCs, or DNA extracted from either of those sample types. The chain joins TRBV11-2 to TRBJ1-2; too little of a D gene remains to name it. The receptor's source is a woman over 75 with acute or convalescent COVID-19. What was sequenced was peripheral blood. The CDR3 sequence is CASSLTATNYGYTF. The DNA reads as follows: TGTGCCAGCAGCTTAACAGCTACTAACTATGGCTACACCTTC.